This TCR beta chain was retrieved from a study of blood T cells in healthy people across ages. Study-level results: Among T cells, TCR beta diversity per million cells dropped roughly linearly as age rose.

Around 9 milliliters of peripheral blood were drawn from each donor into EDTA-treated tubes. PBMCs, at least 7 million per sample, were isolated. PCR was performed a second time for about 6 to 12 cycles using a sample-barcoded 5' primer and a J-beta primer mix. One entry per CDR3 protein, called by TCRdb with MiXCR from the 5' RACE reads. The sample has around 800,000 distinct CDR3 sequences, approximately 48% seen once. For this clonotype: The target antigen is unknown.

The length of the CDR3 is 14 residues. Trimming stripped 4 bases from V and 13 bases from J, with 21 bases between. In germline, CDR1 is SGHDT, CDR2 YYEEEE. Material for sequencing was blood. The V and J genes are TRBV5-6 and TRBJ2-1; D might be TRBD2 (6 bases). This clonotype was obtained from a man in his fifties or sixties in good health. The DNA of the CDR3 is TGTGCCAGCAGCGAAACCAGGGAGGACGGGACCCAGTTCTTC. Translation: CASSETREDGTQFF. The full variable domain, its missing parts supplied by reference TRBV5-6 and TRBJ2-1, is DAGVTQSPTHLIKTRGQQVTLRCSPKSGHDTVSWYQQALGQGPQFIFQYYEEEERQRGNFPDRFSGHQFPNYSSELNVNALLLGDSALYLCASSETREDGTQFFGPGTRLTVL.